This T cell receptor (beta chain) emerged from a study of blood T cell repertoires in COVID-19. TCRdb's table, derived via immunoSEQ multiplex PCR, lists solely in-frame clones and lacks some. The sample holds fewer than 300,000 clones; 88% are singletons and the top ten take around 1.2%. V lost 3 bases and J lost 11, with 17 bases in between. CDR1 GTSNPN and CDR2 SVGIG come from the germline V gene (reference sequence). CDR3 length: 13 residues. This clone has just one count. V usage is TRBV30 and J usage is TRBJ1-5, with TRBD1 as a possible D gene (5 bases). This receptor was taken from a woman aged 40 to 55 with acute COVID-19. What was sequenced was PBMCs or T cells enriched from blood (not recorded which). DNA of the CDR3: TGTGCCTGGAGCCCCCCCGGTCGGGGGGCCCAGCATTTT. Its protein is CAWSPPGRGAQHF.